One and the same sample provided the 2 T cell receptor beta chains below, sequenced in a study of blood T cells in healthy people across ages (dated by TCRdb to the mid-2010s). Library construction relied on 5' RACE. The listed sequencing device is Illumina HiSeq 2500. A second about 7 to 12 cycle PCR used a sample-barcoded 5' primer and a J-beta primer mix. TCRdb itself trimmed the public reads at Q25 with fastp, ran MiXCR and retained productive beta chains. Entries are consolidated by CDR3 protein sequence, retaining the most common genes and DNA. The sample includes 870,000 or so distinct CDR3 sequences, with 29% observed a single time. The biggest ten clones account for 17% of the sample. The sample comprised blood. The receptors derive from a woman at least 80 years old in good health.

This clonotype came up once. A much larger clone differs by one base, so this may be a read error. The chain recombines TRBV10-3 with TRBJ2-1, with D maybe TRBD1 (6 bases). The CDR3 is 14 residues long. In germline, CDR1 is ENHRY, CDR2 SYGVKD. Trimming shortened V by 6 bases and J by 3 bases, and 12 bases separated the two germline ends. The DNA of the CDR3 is TGTGCCATCAGCGGGACAAGCTTCTACAATGAGCAGTTCTTC. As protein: CAISGTSFYNEQFF.

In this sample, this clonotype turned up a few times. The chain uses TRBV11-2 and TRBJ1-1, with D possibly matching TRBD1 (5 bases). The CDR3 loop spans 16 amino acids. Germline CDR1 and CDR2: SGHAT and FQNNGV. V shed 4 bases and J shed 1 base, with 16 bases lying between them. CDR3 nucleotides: TGTGCCAGCAGCTCCCCTCGGCAGGGTGGGAACACTGAAGCTTTCTTT. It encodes CASSSPRQGGNTEAFF.